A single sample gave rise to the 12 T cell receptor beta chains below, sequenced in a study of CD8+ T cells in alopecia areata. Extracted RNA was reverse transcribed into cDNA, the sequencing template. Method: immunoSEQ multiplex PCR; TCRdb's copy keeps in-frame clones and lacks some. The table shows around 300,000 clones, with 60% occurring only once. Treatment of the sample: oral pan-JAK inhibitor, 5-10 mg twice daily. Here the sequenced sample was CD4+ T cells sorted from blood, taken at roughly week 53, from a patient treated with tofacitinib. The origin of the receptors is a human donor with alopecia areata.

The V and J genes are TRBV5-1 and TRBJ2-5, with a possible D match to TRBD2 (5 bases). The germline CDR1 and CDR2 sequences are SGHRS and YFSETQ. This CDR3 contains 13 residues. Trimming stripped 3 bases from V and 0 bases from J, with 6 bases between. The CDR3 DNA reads TGCGCCAGCAGCTGGGAGTACCAAGAGACCCAGTACTTC. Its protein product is CASSWEYQETQYF.

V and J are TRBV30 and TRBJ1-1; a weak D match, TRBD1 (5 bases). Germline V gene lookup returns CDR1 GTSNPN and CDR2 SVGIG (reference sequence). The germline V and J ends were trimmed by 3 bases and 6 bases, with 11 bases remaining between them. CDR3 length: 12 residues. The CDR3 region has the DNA TGTGCCTGGAGGCGCAGGGTATCTGAAGCTTTCTTT. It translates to CAWRRRVSEAFF.

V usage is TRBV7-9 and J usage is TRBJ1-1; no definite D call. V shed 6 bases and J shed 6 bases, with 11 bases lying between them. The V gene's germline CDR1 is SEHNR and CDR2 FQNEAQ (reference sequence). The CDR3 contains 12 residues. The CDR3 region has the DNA TGTGCCAGCAGGAAGGGATACGCTGAAGCTTTCTTT. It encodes CASRKGYAEAFF.

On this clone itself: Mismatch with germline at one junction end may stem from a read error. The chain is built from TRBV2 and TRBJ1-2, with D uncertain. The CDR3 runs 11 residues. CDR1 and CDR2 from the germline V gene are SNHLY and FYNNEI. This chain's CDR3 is CASSEEEGLPF. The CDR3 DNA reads TGTGCCAGCAGTGAAGAAGAGGGTCTTCCCTTC.

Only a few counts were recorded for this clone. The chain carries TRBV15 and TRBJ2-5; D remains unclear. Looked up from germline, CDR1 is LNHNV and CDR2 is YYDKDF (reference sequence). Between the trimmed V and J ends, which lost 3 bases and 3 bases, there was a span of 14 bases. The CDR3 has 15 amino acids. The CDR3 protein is CATSSPLGWEETQYF. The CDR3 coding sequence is TGTGCCACCAGCAGCCCTTTGGGGTGGGAAGAGACCCAGTACTTC.

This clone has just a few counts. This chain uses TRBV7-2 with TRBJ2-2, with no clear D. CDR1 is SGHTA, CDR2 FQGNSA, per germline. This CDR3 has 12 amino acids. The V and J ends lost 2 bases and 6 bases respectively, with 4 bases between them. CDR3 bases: TGTGCCAGCAGCTTAATCCCCGGGGAGCTGTTTTTT. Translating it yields CASSLIPGELFF.

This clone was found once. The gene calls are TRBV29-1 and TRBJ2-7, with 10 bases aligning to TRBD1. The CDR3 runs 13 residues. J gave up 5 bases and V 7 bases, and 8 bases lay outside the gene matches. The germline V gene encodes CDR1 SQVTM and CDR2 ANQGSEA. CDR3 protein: CSGAGQGRHEQYF. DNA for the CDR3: TGCAGCGGGGCGGGACAGGGGCGCCACGAGCAGTACTTC.

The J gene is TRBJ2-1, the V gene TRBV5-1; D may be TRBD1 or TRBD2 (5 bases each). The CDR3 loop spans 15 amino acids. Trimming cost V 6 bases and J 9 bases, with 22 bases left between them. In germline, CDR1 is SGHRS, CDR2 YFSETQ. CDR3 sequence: CASTIMGRSTAEQFF. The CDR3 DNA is TGCGCCAGCACCATTATGGGACGGAGTACAGCTGAGCAGTTCTTC.

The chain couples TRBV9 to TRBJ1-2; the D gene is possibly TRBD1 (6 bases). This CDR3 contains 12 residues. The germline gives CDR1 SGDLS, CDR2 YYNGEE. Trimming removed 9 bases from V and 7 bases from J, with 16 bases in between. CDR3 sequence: CAKPGQEVGYTF. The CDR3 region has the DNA TGTGCCAAGCCGGGACAAGAAGTTGGCTACACCTTC.

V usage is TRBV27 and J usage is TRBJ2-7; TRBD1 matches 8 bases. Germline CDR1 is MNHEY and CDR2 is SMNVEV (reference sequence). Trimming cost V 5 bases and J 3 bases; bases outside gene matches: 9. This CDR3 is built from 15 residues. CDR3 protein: CASSPNPGQGYEQYF. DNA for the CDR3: TGTGCCAGCAGTCCAAACCCTGGACAGGGCTACGAGCAGTACTTC.

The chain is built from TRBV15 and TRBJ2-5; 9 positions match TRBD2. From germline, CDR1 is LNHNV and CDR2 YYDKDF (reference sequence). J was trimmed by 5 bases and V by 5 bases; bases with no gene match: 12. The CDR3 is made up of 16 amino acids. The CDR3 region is CATSPLAQRGEETQYF. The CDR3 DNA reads TGTGCCACCAGCCCTCTAGCCCAGCGGGGGGAGGAGACCCAGTACTTC.

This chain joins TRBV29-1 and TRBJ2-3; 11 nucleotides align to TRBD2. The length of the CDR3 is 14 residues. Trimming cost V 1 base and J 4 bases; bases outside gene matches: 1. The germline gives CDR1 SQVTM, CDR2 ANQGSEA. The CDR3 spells CSVEASGGPDTQYF. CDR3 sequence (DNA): TGCAGCGTTGAAGCTAGCGGGGGGCCAGATACGCAGTATTTT.